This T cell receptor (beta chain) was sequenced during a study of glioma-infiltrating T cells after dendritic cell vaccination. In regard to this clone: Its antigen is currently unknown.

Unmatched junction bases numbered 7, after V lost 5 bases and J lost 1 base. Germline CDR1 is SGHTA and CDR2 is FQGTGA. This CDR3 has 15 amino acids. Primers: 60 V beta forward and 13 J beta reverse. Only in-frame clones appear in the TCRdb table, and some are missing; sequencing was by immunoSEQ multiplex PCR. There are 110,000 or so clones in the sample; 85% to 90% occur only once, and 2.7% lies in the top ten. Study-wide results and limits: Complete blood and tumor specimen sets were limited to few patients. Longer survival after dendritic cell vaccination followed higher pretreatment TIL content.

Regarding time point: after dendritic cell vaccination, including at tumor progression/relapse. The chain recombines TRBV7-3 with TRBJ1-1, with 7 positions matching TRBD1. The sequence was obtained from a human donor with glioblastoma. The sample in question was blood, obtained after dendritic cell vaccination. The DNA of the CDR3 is TGTGCCAGCAGCCCCCAGGGGGGAGAGAACACTGAAGCTTTCTTT. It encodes CASSPQGGENTEAFF.